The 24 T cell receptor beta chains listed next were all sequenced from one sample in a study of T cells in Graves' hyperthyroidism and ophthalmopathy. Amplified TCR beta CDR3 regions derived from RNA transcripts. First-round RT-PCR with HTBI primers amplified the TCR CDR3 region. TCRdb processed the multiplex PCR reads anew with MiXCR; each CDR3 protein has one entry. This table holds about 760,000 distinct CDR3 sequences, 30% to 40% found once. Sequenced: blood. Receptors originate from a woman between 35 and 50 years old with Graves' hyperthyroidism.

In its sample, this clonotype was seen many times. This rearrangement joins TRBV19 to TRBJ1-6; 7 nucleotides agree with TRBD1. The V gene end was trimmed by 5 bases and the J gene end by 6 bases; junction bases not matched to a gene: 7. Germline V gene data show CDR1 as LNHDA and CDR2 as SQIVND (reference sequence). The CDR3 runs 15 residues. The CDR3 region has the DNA TGTGCCAGTAGTTTTACAGGGGACGTTAATTCACCCCTCCACTTT. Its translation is CASSFTGDVNSPLHF.

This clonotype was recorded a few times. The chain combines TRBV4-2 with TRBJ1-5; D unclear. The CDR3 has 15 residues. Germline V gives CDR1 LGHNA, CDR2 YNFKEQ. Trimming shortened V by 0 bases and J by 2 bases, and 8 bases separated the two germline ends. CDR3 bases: TGTGCCAGCAGCCAAGATTTGGGAGGCAATCAGCCCCAGCATTTT. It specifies CASSQDLGGNQPQHF.

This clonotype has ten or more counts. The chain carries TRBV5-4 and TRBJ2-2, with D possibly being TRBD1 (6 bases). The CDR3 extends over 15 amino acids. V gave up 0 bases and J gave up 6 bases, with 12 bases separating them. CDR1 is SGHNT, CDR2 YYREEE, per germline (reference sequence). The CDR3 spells CASSLAREGAGELFF. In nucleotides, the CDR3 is TGTGCCAGCAGCTTGGCCCGCGAGGGGGCCGGGGAGCTGTTTTTT.

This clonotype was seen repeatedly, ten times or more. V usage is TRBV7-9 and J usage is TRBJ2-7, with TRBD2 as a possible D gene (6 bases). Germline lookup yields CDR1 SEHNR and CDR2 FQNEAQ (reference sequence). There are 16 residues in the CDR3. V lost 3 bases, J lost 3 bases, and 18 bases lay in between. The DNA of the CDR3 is TGTGCCAGCAGCTTGAGAGGTGGGGGGTATGACTACGAGCAGTACTTC. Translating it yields CASSLRGGGYDYEQYF.

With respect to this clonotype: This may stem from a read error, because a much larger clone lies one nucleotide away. CDR3 sequence reads: CSGRTSGSNEQYF. In nucleotides, the CDR3 is TGCAGCGGAAGGACTAGCGGATCCAACGAGCAGTACTTC. The chain links TRBV20-1 to TRBJ2-7; 10 bases agree with TRBD2. This CDR3 spans 13 amino acids. Germline V lookup: CDR1 DFQATT, CDR2 SNEGSKA (reference sequence).

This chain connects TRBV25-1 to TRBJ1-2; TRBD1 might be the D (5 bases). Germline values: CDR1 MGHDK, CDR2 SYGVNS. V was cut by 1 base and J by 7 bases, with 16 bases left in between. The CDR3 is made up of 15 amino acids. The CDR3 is CASSESWGVARGYTF. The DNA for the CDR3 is TGTGCCAGCAGTGAATCTTGGGGGGTGGCGCGTGGCTACACCTTC.

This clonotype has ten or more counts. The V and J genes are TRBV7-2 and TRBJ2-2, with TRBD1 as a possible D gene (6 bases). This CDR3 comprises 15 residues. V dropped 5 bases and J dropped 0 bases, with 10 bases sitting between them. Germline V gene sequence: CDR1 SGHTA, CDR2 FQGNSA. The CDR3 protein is CASSRDRTNTGELFF. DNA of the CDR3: TGTGCCAGCAGCCGAGACAGGACGAACACCGGGGAGCTGTTTTTT.

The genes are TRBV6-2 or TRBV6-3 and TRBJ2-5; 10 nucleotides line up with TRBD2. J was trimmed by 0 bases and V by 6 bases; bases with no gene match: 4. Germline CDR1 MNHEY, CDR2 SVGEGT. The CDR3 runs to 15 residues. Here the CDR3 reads CASRTTSGYQETQYF. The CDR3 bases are TGTGCCAGCAGAACGACTAGCGGGTACCAAGAGACCCAGTACTTC.

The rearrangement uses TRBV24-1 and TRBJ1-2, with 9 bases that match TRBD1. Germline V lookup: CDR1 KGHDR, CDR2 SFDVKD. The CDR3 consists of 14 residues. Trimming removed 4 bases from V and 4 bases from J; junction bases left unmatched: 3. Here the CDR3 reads CATSDMDRGYGYTF. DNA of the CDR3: TGTGCCACCAGTGACATGGACAGGGGCTATGGCTACACCTTC.

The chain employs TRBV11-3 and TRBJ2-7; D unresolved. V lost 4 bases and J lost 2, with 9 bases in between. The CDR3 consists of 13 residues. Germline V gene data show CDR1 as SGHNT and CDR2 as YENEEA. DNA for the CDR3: TGTGCCAGCAGCTCTCCTTTAGCCTACGAGCAGTACTTC. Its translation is CASSSPLAYEQYF.

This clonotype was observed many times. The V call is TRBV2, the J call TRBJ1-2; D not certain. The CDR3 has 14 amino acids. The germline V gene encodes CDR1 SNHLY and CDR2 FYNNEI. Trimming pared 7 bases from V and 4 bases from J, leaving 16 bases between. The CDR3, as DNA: TGTGCCAGCACCCCAAAGGCACAAACCTATGGCTACACCTTC. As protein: CASTPKAQTYGYTF.

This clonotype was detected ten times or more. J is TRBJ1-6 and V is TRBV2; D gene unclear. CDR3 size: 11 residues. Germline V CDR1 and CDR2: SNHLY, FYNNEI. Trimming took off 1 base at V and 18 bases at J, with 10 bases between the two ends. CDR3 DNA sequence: TGTGCCAGCAGTGAAGGTTACACACCCCACTTT. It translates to CASSEGYTPHF. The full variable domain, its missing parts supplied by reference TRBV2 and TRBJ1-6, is EPEVTQTPSHQVTQMGQEVILRCVPISNHLYFYWYRQILGQKVEFLVSFYNNEISEKSEIFDDQFSVERPDGSNFTLKIRSTKLEDSAMYFCASSEGYTPHFGNGTRLTVT.

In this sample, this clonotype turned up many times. Here the CDR3 DNA reads TGTGCCACCAGTGATTTGGGGTCACCCCTCCACTTT. Protein sequence: CATSDLGSPLHF. V is TRBV24-1 and J is TRBJ1-6; D gene ambiguous. The CDR3 runs to 12 residues. Germline CDR1 KGHDR, CDR2 SFDVKD. V dropped 0 bases and J dropped 10 bases, with 3 bases sitting between them.

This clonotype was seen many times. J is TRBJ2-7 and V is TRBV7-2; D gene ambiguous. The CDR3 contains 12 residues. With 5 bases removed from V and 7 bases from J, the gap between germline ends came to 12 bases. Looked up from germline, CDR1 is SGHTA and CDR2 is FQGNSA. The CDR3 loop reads CASSAPRAEQYF. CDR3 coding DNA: TGTGCCAGCAGCGCCCCACGCGCGGAGCAGTACTTC. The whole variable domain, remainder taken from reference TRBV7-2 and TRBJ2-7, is GAGVSQSPSNKVTEKGKDVELRCDPISGHTALYWYRQSLGQGLEFLIYFQGNSAPDKSGLPSDRFSAERTGGSVSTLTIQRTQQEDSAVYLCASSAPRAEQYFGPGTRLTVT.

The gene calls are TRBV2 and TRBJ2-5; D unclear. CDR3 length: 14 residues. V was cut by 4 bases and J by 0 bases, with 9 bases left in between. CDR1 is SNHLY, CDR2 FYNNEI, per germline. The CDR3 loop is CASSVTSNQETQYF. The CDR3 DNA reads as TGTGCCAGCAGTGTCACTTCTAACCAAGAGACCCAGTACTTC. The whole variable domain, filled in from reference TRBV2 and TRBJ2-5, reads EPEVTQTPSHQVTQMGQEVILRCVPISNHLYFYWYRQILGQKVEFLVSFYNNEISEKSEIFDDQFSVERPDGSNFTLKIRSTKLEDSAMYFCASSVTSNQETQYFGPGTRLLVL.

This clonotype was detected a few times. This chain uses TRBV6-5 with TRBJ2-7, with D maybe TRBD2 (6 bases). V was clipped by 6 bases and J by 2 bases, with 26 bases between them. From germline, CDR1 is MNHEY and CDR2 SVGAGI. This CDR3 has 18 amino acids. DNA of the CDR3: TGTGCCAGCAGGCCTTGGACGGTAGTACGAGGAGGGACCTACGAGCAGTACTTC. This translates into CASRPWTVVRGGTYEQYF.

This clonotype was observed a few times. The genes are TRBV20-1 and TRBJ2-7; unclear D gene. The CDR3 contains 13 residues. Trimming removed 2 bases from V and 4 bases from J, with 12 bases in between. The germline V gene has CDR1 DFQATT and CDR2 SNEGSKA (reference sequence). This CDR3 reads CSARLDGLYEQYF. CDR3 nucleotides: TGCAGTGCTAGACTAGACGGATTATACGAGCAGTACTTC.

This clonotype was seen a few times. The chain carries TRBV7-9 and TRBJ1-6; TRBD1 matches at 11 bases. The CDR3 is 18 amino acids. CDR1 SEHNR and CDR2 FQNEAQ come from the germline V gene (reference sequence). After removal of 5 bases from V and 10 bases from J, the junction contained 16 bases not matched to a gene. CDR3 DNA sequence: TGTGCCAGCAGCCCTGGAGTTGGGACAGGGGGTGTCGGCTCACCCCTCCACTTT. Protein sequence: CASSPGVGTGGVGSPLHF. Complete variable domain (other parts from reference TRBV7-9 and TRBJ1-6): DTGVSQNPRHKITKRGQNVTFRCDPISEHNRLYWYRQTLGQGPEFLTYFQNEAQLEKSRLLSDRFSAERPKGSFSTLEIQRTEQGDSAMYLCASSPGVGTGGVGSPLHFGNGTRLTVT.

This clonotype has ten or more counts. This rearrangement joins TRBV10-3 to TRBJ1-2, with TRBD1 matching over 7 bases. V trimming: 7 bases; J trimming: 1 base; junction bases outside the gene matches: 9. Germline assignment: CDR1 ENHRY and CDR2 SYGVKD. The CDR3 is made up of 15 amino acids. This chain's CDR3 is CAINPRGDSNYGYTF. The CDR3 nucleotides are TGTGCCATCAACCCCAGGGGGGACAGTAACTATGGCTACACCTTC.

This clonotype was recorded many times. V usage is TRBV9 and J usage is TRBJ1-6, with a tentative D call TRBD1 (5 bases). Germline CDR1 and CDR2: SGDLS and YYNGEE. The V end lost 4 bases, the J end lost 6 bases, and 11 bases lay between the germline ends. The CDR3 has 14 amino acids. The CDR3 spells CASSPGGSNSPLHF. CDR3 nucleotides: TGTGCCAGCAGCCCTGGGGGGAGTAATTCACCCCTCCACTTT.

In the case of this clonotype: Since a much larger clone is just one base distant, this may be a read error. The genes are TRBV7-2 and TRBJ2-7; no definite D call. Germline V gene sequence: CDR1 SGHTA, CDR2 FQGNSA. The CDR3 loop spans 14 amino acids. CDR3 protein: CASTPYVSTYEQHF. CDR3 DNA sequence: TGTGCCAGCACACCTTATGTCTCCACCTACGAGCAGCACTTC.

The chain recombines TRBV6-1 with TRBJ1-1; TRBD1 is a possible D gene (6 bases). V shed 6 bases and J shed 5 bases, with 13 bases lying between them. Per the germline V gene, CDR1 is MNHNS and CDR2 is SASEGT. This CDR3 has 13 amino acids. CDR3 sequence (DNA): TGTGCCAGCAGACAGGGCGTGTGGACTGAAGCTTTCTTT. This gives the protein CASRQGVWTEAFF.

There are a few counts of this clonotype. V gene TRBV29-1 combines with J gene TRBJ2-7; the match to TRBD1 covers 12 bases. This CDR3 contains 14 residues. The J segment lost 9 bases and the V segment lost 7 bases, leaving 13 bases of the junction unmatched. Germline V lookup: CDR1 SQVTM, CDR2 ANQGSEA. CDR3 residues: CSAVGQGAAIVQYF. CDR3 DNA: TGCAGCGCGGTGGGACAGGGGGCAGCAATTGTGCAGTACTTC.

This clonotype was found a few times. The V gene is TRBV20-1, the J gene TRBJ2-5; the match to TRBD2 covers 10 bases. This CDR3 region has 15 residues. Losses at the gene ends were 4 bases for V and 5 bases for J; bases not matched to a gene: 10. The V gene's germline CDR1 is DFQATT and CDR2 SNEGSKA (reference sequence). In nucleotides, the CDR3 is TGCAGTGCTATGGGGCTAGCGGGGGTTACGGAGACCCAGTACTTC. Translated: CSAMGLAGVTETQYF.